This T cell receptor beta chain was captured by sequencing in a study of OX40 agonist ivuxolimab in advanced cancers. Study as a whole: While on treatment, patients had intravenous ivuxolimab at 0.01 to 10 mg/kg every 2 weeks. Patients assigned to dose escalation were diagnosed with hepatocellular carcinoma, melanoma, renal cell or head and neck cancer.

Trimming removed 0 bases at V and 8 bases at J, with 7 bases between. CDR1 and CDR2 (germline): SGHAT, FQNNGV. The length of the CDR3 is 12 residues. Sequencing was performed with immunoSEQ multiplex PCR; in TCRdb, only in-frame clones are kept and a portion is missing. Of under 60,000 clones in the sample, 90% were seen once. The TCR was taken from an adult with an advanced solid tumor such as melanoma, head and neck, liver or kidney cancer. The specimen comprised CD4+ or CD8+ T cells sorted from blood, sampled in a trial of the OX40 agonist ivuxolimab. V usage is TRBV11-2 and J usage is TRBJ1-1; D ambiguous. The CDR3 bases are TGTGCCAGCAGCTTAGATCGAGGAGAAGCTTTCTTT. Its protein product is CASSLDRGEAFF.